This TCR beta chain was identified during a study of blood T cells in healthy people across ages. To note about this clonotype: Its ends do not fully match the called genes, so a read error is possible.

The germline CDR1 and CDR2 sequences are SSHAT and FNYEAQ (reference sequence). This CDR3 has 15 amino acids. A second PCR, run for about 7 to 11 cycles, used a sample-barcoded 5' primer plus a J-beta primer mix. Each cDNA was tagged by a template-switch adaptor containing 12 random nucleotides. TCRdb re-called the 5' RACE reads with MiXCR, one entry per CDR3 protein. The data show more than 700,000 distinct CDR3 sequences, 46% seen once. This TCR was sampled from an elderly man in good health. The V call is TRBV7-7, the J call TRBJ2-5; 12 nucleotides line up with TRBD2. Source material: blood. This CDR3 reads CASSQGLAGWETQYF. The CDR3, as DNA: TGTGCTAGCAGTCAAGGACTAGCGGGATGGGAGACCCAGTACTTC.